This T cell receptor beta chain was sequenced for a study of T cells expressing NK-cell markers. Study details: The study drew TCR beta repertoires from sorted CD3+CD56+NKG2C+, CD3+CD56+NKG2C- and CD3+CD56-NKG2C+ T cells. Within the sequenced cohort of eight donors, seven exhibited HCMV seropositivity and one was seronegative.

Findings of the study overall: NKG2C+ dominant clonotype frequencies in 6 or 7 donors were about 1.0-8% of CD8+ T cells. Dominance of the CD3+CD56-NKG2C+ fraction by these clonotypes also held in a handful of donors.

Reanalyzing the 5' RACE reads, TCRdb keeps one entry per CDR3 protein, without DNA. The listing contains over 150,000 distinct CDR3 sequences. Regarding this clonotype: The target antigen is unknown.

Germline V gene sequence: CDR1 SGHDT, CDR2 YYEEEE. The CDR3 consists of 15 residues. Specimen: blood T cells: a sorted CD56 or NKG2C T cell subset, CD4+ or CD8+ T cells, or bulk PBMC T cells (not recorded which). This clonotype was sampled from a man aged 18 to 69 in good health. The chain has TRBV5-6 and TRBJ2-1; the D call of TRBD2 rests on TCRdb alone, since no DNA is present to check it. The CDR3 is CASSLGTADYNEQFF.